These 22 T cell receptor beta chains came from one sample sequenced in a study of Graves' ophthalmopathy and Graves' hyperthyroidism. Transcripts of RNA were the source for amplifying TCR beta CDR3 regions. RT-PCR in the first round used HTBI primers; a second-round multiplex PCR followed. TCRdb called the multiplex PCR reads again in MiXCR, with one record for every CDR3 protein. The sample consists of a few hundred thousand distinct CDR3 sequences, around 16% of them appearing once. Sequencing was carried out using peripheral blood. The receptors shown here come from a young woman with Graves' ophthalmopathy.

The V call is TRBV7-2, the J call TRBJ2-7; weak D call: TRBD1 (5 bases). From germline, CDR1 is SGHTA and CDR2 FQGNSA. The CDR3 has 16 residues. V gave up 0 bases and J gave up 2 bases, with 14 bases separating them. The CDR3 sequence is CASSLAPQGTAYEQYF. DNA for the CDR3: TGTGCCAGCAGCTTAGCCCCGCAGGGCACTGCCTACGAGCAGTACTTC.

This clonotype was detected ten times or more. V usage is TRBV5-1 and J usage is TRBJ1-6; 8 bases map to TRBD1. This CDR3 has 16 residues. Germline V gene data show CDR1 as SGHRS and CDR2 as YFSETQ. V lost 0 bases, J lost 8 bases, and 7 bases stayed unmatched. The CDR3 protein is CASSLEFNRGDSPLHF. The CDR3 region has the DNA TGCGCCAGCAGCTTGGAGTTTAACAGGGGGGATTCACCCCTCCACTTT.

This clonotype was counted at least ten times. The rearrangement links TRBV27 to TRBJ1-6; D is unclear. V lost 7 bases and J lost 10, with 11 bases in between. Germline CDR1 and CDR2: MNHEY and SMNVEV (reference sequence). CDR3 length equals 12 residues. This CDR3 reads CASTLGSSPLHF. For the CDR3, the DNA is TGTGCCAGCACCCTAGGGTCCTCACCCCTCCACTTT.

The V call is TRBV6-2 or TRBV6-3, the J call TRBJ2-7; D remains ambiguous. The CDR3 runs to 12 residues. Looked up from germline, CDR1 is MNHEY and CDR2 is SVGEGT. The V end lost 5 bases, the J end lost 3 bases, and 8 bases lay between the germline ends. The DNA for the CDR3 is TGTGCCAGCAGTGACTTATACTACGAGCAGTACTTC. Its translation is CASSDLYYEQYF.

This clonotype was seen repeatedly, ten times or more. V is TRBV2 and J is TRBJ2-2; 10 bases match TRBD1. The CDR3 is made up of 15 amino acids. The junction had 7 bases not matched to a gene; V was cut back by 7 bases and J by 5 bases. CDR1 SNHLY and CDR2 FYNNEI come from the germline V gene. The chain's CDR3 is CASTWTGGGTGELFF. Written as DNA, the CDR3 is TGTGCCAGCACTTGGACAGGGGGGGGAACCGGGGAGCTGTTTTTT.

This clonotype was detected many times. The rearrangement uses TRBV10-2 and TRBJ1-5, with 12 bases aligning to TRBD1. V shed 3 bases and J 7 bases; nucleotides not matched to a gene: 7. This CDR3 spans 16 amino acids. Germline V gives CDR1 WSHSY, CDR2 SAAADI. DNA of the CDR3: TGCGCCAGCAGTGACCCGGGACAGGGGGCAGGACAGCCCCAGCATTTT. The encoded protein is CASSDPGQGAGQPQHF.

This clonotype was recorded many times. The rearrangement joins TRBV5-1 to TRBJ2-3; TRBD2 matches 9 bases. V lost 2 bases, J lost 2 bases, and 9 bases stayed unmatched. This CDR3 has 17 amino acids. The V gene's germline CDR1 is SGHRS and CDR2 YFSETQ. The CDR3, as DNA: TGCGCCAGCAGCTTCCTTGGAGCGGGAGGAGACACAGATACGCAGTATTTT. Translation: CASSFLGAGGDTDTQYF. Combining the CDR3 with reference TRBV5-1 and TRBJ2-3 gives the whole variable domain KAGVTQTPRYLIKTRGQQVTLSCSPISGHRSVSWYQQTPGQGLQFLFEYFSETQRNKGNFPGRFSGRQFSNSRSEMNVSTLELGDSALYLCASSFLGAGGDTDTQYFGPGTRLTVL.

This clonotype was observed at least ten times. The CDR3 DNA reads as TGTGCTAGTGCCACAATCCGGGACGGAGAGACTAGCGTTAGAGACGAGCAGTACTTC. Its translation is CASATIRDGETSVRDEQYF. The chain combines TRBV12-5 with TRBJ2-7; 8 bases match TRBD2. Germline V lookup: CDR1 LGHNT, CDR2 FRNRAP. With V trimmed by 7 bases and J by 5 bases, 25 bases remained unmatched. There are 19 residues in the CDR3.

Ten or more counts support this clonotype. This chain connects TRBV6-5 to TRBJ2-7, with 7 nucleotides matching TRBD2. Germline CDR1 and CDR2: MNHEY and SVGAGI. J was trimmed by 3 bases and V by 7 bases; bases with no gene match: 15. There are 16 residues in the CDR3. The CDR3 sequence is CASTSWEGESGYEQYF. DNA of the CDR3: TGTGCCAGCACTTCATGGGAGGGAGAGAGTGGCTACGAGCAGTACTTC.

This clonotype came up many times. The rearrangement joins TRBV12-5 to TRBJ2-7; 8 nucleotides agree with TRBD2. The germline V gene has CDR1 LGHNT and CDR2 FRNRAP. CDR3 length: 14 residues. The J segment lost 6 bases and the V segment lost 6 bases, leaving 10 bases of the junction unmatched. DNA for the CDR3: TGTGCTAGTGGCGGGGGGGGCCCTCGCGCCGAGCAGTACTTC. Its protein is CASGGGGPRAEQYF.

CDR3 loop: CASSEEPGQKAFF. The CDR3 DNA reads TGTGCCAGCAGTGAAGAGCCGGGACAGAAAGCTTTCTTT. The chain couples TRBV6-1 to TRBJ1-1; 7 bases agree with TRBD1. Losses at the gene ends were 1 base for V and 9 bases for J; bases not matched to a gene: 5. The CDR3 covers 13 residues. Germline V gene data show CDR1 as MNHNS and CDR2 as SASEGT.

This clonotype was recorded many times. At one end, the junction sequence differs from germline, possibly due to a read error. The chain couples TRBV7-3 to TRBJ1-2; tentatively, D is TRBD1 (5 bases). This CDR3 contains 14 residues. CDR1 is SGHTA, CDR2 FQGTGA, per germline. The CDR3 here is CASSLNGQIDGYTF. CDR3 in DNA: TGTGCCAGCAGTTTAAATGGACAAATTGATGGCTACACCTTC.

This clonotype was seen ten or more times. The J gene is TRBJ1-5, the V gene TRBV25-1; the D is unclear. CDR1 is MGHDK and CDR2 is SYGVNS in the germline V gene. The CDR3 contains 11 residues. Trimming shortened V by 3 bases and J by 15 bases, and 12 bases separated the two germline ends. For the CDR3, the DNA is TGTGCCAGCAGTGATGCAGATCGGTGGCATTTT. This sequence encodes CASSDADRWHF.

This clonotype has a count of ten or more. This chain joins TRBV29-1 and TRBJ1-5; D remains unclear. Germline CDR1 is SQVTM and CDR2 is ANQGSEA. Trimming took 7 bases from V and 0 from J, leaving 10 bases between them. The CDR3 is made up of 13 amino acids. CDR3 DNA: TGCAGCGGGGGTGATGGTAGCAATCAGCCCCAGCATTTT. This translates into CSGGDGSNQPQHF.

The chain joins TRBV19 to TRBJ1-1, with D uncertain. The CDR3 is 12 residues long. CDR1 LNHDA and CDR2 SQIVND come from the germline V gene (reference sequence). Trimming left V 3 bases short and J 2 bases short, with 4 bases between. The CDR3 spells CASSMGNTEAFF. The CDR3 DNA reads TGTGCCAGTAGTATGGGTAACACTGAAGCTTTCTTT.

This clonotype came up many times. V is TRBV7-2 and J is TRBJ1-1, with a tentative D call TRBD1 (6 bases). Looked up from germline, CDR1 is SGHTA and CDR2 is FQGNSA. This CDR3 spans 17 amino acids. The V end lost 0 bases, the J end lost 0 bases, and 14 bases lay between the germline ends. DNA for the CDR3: TGTGCCAGCAGCTTAGCCCGACAGGTGACCATGAACACTGAAGCTTTCTTT. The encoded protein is CASSLARQVTMNTEAFF.

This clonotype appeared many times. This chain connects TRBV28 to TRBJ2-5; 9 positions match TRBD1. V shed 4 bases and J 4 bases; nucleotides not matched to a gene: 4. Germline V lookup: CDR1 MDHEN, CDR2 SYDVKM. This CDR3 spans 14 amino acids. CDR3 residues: CASSSHRGRETQYF. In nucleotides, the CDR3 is TGTGCCAGCAGTTCCCACAGGGGGCGAGAGACCCAGTACTTC.

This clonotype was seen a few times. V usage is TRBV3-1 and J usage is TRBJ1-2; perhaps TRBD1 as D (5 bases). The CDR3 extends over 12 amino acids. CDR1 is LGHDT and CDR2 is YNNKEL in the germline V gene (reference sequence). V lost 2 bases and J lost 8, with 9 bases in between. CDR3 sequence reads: CASSQQGGGYTF. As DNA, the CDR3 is TGTGCCAGCAGCCAACAGGGTGGAGGCTACACCTTC.

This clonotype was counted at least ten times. The CDR3: CATSDAGQRETQYF. The CDR3 nucleotides read TGTGCCACCAGTGATGCGGGACAGAGAGAGACCCAGTACTTC. This chain links TRBV24-1 with TRBJ2-5, with D possibly TRBD1 on 7 matching bases. The V end was cut by 3 bases, the J end by 4 bases, with 11 bases between. The germline gives CDR1 KGHDR, CDR2 SFDVKD. This CDR3 has 14 amino acids.

This chain's CDR3 is CASSLAGGAGQPQHF. CDR3 nucleotides: TGTGCCAGCAGTTTAGCGGGGGGCGCCGGACAGCCCCAGCATTTT. This sequence joins TRBV28 and TRBJ1-5; the D gene is possibly TRBD1 (6 bases). V gave up 2 bases and J gave up 7 bases, with 15 bases separating them. The CDR3 is 15 amino acids. CDR1 MDHEN and CDR2 SYDVKM come from the germline V gene.

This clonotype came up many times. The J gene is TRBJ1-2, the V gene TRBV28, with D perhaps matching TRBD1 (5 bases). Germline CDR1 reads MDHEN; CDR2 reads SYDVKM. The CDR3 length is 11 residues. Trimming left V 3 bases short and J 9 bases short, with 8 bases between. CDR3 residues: CASSFQGSYTF. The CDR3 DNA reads TGTGCCAGCAGTTTTCAGGGAAGCTACACCTTC.

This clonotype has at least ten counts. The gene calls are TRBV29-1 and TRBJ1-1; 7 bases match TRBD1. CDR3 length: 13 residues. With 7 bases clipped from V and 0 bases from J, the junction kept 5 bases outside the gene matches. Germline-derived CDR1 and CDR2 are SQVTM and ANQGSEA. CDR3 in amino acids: CSATGTVNTEAFF. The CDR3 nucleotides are TGCAGCGCCACCGGGACAGTGAACACTGAAGCTTTCTTT.